Each of the 23 T cell receptor beta chains below was sequenced from the same sample in a study of Ad26.COV2.S vaccination and SARS-CoV-2 variants. The assay was immunoSEQ multiplex PCR, and TCRdb's table has in-frame clones only and misses some. The sample includes 360,000 or so clones, over 75% of them seen just once. Specified treatment: around 19 received Ad26.COV2.S at low or high dose, single or two shots; 5 received placebo; per-sample allocation not given. All samples were drawn on day 63, counting from the first vaccine or placebo injection. The starting material was peripheral blood, obtained in a trial of Ad26.COV2.S vaccine versus placebo. Source of these receptors: a person aged 18-60 years who received the Ad26.COV2.S COVID-19 vaccine or a placebo.

The chain joins TRBV28 to TRBJ1-2, with no clear D. Trimming cost V 6 bases and J 0 bases, with 8 bases left between them. CDR3 length equals 13 residues. CDR1 is MDHEN and CDR2 is SYDVKM in the germline V gene. The CDR3 DNA reads as TGTGCCAGCAGCTCCGGGACTAACTATGGCTACACCTTC. Translation: CASSSGTNYGYTF.

The V gene is TRBV6-6, the J gene TRBJ1-5; 7 bases are shared with TRBD1. V gave up 2 bases and J gave up 3 bases; unmatched junction bases: 4. The germline CDR1 and CDR2 sequences are MNHNY and SVGAGI (reference sequence). There are 15 residues in the CDR3. As DNA, the CDR3 is TGTGCCAGCAGTTACAAGGGACAGAACAATCAGCCCCAGCATTTT. Protein sequence: CASSYKGQNNQPQHF.

The chain joins TRBV24-1 to TRBJ2-6; no reliable D call. V shed 4 bases and J shed 4 bases, with 7 bases lying between them. The CDR3 spans 14 residues. CDR1 and CDR2 from the germline V gene are KGHDR and SFDVKD. This CDR3 reads CATSDVTGANVLTF. The DNA of the CDR3 is TGTGCCACCAGTGACGTGACAGGGGCCAACGTCCTGACTTTC.

This chain links TRBV7-2 with TRBJ2-1, with TRBD2 identical over 14 bases. The ends lost 3 bases at V and 0 bases at J; junction bases unmatched: 4. The germline gives CDR1 SGHTA, CDR2 FQGNSA. The CDR3 is 18 amino acids. CDR3 DNA sequence: TGTGCCAGCAGCTTTGGGACTAGCGGGAGCTCCTCCTACAATGAGCAGTTCTTC. Its translation: CASSFGTSGSSSYNEQFF. Full variable domain (missing parts from reference TRBV7-2 and TRBJ2-1): GAGVSQSPSNKVTEKGKDVELRCDPISGHTALYWYRQSLGQGLEFLIYFQGNSAPDKSGLPSDRFSAERTGGSVSTLTIQRTQQEDSAVYLCASSFGTSGSSSYNEQFFGPGTRLTVL.

The V call is TRBV7-9, the J call TRBJ2-1; 12 bases agree with TRBD2. This CDR3 has 15 amino acids. From germline, CDR1 is SEHNR and CDR2 FQNEAQ (reference sequence). V lost 5 bases to trimming and J lost 4 bases; unmatched junction nucleotides: 3. Here the CDR3 reads CASSPLAGGYNEQFF. Written as DNA, the CDR3 is TGTGCCAGCAGCCCTCTAGCGGGAGGGTACAATGAGCAGTTCTTC.

The V gene is TRBV10-3, the J gene TRBJ1-1, with D possibly being TRBD1 (5 bases). The CDR3 is made up of 13 amino acids. Per germline, CDR1 ENHRY and CDR2 SYGVKD. V lost 7 bases to trimming and J lost 6 bases, with 15 bases between them. The CDR3: CAIIGQGSSEAFF. The CDR3 DNA reads TGTGCCATCATCGGGCAGGGTAGCTCTGAAGCTTTCTTT.

This clone was recorded once. The V gene is TRBV20-1, the J gene TRBJ2-1; D uncertain. CDR3 length: 11 residues. The ends were cut back, 5 bases at V and 8 bases at J, with 10 bases in the middle. CDR1 is DFQATT and CDR2 is SNEGSKA in the germline V gene (reference sequence). CDR3 protein: CSAFRRHEQFF. In DNA form, the CDR3 reads TGCAGTGCTTTTCGAAGGCATGAGCAGTTCTTC.

This clone came up once. The chain is built from TRBV5-1 and TRBJ1-1, with a weak D call TRBD1 (6 bases). CDR3 length equals 14 residues. V dropped 6 bases and J dropped 5 bases, with 17 bases sitting between them. CDR1 is SGHRS and CDR2 is YFSETQ in the germline V gene. CDR3 protein: CASTIGGSSTEAFF. The CDR3 DNA sequence: TGCGCCAGCACCATTGGGGGCAGTTCGACTGAAGCTTTCTTT.

The J gene is TRBJ2-2, the V gene TRBV28; TRBD2 is a possible D gene (5 bases). CDR1 is MDHEN and CDR2 is SYDVKM in the germline V gene. V was pared by 5 bases and J by 4 bases, with 14 bases between. The CDR3 covers 15 residues. CDR3 in amino acids: CASSGIEGSTGELFF. The CDR3 DNA follows: TGTGCCAGCAGTGGCATTGAAGGGAGCACCGGGGAGCTGTTTTTT.

V usage is TRBV11-3 and J usage is TRBJ2-2; no clear D. Trimming removed 0 bases from V and 7 bases from J, with 12 bases in between. This CDR3 comprises 15 residues. Germline assignment: CDR1 SGHNT and CDR2 YENEEA. The CDR3 loop is CASSLEWTERGELFF. In DNA, the CDR3 is TGTGCCAGCAGCTTAGAGTGGACCGAACGCGGGGAGCTGTTTTTT.

The chain links TRBV4-1 to TRBJ2-3, with 14 positions matching TRBD2. Germline CDR1 MGHRA, CDR2 YSYEKL. V trimming: 6 bases; J trimming: 5 bases; junction bases outside the gene matches: 19. This CDR3 is built from 20 residues. CDR3 amino acids: CASRPSGLAGANGPQDTQYF. DNA of the CDR3: TGCGCCAGCAGACCTTCGGGACTAGCGGGAGCTAACGGCCCACAAGATACGCAGTATTTT.

The V call is TRBV2, the J call TRBJ2-1, with a possible D match to TRBD2 (6 bases). CDR1 is SNHLY and CDR2 is FYNNEI in the germline V gene. Trimming removed 4 bases from V and 9 bases from J, with 13 bases in between. The CDR3 spans 13 residues. Written as DNA, the CDR3 is TGTGCCAGCAGTGCGGGACTCCGGCCTGAGCAGTTCTTC. This encodes CASSAGLRPEQFF.

The chain's CDR3 is CSVYTDSLNTEAFF. The CDR3 DNA sequence: TGCAGCGTGTACACTGACAGCTTGAACACTGAAGCTTTCTTT. The V and J genes are TRBV29-1 and TRBJ1-1, with D perhaps TRBD1 (5 bases). The CDR3 loop spans 14 amino acids. CDR1 is SQVTM, CDR2 ANQGSEA, per germline. Trimming took 6 bases from V and 0 from J, leaving 14 bases between them.

This chain connects TRBV6-5 to TRBJ1-2; perhaps TRBD1 as D (5 bases). The CDR3 is 15 amino acids. V was shortened by 7 bases and J by 3 bases, with 18 bases between the two germline ends. The germline CDR1 and CDR2 sequences are MNHEY and SVGAGI. The CDR3: CASTWGVGGDYGYTF. In DNA, the CDR3 is TGTGCCAGCACCTGGGGGGTCGGCGGAGACTATGGCTACACCTTC.

CDR3 region: CASSLASRETQYF. CDR3 coding DNA: TGCGCCAGCAGCCTTGCCAGTAGAGAGACCCAGTACTTC. This chain connects TRBV4-1 to TRBJ2-5; D call uncertain. V shed 4 bases and J shed 4 bases, with 10 bases lying between them. CDR3 length: 13 residues. CDR1 and CDR2 (germline): MGHRA, YSYEKL.

V gene TRBV12-3 or TRBV12-4 combines with J gene TRBJ1-5; D ambiguous. Trimming removed 6 bases at V and 2 bases at J, with 8 bases between. The CDR3 has 13 residues. The CDR3 spells CASSPNGNQPQHF. The CDR3 nucleotides are TGTGCCAGCAGCCCAAATGGCAATCAGCCCCAGCATTTT.

The chain carries TRBV28 and TRBJ1-4; possible D gene TRBD1, 5 bases. Trimming left V 1 base short and J 5 bases short, with 20 bases between. In germline, CDR1 is MDHEN, CDR2 SYDVKM. This CDR3 spans 18 amino acids. The CDR3 nucleotides read TGTGCCAGCAGTTTATTGGGGGGGGAAAAAAGGGGAAATGAAAAACTGTTTTTT. It yields the protein CASSLLGGEKRGNEKLFF.

The chain has TRBV18 and TRBJ2-1; 15 bases line up with TRBD2. Germline V gene data show CDR1 as KGHSH and CDR2 as LQKENI. V gave up 0 bases and J gave up 6 bases; unmatched junction bases: 3. The CDR3 sequence is 17 residues long. The DNA for the CDR3 is TGTGCCAGCTCACCACCGGGACTAGCGGGAGGTTTCAATGAGCAGTTCTTC. Translated: CASSPPGLAGGFNEQFF.

The V call is TRBV19, the J call TRBJ1-2; weak D call: TRBD1 (6 bases). This CDR3 is 16 amino acids long. Trimming removed 10 bases from V and 2 bases from J, with 23 bases in between. Germline CDR1 reads LNHDA; CDR2 reads SQIVND (reference sequence). Here the CDR3 reads CATTHGQMRGNYGYTF. In nucleotides, the CDR3 is TGTGCCACCACCCACGGACAGATGAGGGGAAACTATGGCTACACCTTC.

This rearrangement joins TRBV9 to TRBJ2-1; TRBD2 matches 13 bases. With 5 bases clipped from V and 9 bases from J, the junction kept 5 bases outside the gene matches. The CDR3 covers 14 residues. Germline CDR1 SGDLS, CDR2 YYNGEE. The CDR3 DNA reads TGTGCCAGCAGTGGGACTAGCGGGACCTCTGAGCAGTTCTTC. Its protein product is CASSGTSGTSEQFF.

The chain joins TRBV5-1 to TRBJ1-1, with D possibly being TRBD1 (5 bases). The V and J ends lost 6 bases and 1 base respectively, with 16 bases between them. CDR1 is SGHRS, CDR2 YFSETQ, per germline. The CDR3 has 15 residues. The CDR3 DNA follows: TGCGCCAGCACCCGGGGGACCTTTACGAACACTGAAGCTTTCTTT. It is translated as CASTRGTFTNTEAFF.

The chain couples TRBV19 to TRBJ2-6; D possibly corresponds to TRBD2 (5 bases). The germline V gene has CDR1 LNHDA and CDR2 SQIVND (reference sequence). The germline V and J ends were trimmed by 2 bases and 1 base, with 12 bases remaining between them. There are 17 residues in the CDR3. In nucleotides, the CDR3 is TGTGCCAGTAGTATAACCGGGATCGCATCTGGGGCCAACGTCCTGACTTTC. This codes for CASSITGIASGANVLTF.

The chain has TRBV7-3 and TRBJ2-2, with D hard to call. The CDR3 loop spans 14 amino acids. Germline V gene sequence: CDR1 SGHTA, CDR2 FQGTGA. Trimming took 5 bases from V and 5 from J, leaving 12 bases between them. The CDR3 nucleotides read TGTGCCAGCAGCAACCGACCAGAGACCGGGGAGCTGTTTTTT. Its protein product is CASSNRPETGELFF.